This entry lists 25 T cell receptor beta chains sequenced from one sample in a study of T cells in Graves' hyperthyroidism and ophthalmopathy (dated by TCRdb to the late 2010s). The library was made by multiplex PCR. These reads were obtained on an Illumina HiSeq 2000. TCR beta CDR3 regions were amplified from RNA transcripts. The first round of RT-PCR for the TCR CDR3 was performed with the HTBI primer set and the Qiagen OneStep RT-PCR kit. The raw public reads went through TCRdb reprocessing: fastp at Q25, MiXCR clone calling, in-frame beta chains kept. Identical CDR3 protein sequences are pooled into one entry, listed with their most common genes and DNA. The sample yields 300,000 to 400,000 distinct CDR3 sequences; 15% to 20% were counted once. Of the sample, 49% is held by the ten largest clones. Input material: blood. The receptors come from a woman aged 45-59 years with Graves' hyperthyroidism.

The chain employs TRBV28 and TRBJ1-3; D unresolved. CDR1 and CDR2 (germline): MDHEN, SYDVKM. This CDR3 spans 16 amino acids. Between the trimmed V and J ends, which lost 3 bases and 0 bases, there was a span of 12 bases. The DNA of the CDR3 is TGTGCCAGCAGTTTTAGGACGGGAGGCTCTGGAAACACCATATATTTT. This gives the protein CASSFRTGGSGNTIYF. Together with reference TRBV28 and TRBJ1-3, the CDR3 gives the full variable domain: DVKVTQSSRYLVKRTGEKVFLECVQDMDHENMFWYRQDPGLGLRLIYFSYDVKMKEKGDIPEGYSVSREKKERFSLILESASTNQTSMYLCASSFRTGGSGNTIYFGEGSWLTVV.

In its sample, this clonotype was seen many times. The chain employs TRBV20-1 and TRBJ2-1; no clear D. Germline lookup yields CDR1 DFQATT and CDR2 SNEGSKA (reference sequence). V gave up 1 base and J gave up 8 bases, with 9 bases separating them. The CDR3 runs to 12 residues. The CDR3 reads CSARGAPDEQFF. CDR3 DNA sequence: TGCAGTGCTAGAGGGGCACCCGATGAGCAGTTCTTC.

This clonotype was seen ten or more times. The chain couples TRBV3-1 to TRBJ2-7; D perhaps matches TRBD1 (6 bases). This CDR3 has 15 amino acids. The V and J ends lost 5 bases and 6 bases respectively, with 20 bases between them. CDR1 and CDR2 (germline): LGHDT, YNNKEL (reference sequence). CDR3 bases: TGTGCCAGCAGCAGATACTCGGGACAAGAAGGCGAGCAGTACTTC. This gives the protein CASSRYSGQEGEQYF.

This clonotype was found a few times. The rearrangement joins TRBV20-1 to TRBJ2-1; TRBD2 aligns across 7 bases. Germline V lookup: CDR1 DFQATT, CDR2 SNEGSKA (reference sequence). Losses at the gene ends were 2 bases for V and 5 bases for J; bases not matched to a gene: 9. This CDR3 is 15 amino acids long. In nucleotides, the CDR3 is TGCAGTGCTAGACTTACTAGCGCAGTCCACAATGAGCAGTTCTTC. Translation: CSARLTSAVHNEQFF.

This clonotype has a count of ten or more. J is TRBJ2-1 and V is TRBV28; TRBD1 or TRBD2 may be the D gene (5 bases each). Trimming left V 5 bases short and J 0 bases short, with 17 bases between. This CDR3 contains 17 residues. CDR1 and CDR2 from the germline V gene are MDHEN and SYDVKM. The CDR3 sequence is CASSLYAGGSSYNEQFF. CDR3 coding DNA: TGTGCCAGCAGTCTATATGCTGGGGGTAGCTCCTACAATGAGCAGTTCTTC.

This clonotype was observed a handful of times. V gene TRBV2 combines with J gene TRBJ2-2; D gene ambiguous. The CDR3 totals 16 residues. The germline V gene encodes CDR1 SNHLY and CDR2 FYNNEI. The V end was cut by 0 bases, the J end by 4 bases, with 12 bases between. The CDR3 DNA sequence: TGTGCCAGCAGTGAAGCCACTTCGCGCCTCACCGGGGAGCTGTTTTTT. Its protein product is CASSEATSRLTGELFF.

The CDR3 loop is CASSWGTGGAGGELFF. The CDR3 region has the DNA TGTGCCAGCAGCTGGGGGACAGGGGGCGCCGGCGGGGAGCTGTTTTTT. The chain combines TRBV5-5 with TRBJ2-2; 12 bases are shared with TRBD1. Looked up from germline, CDR1 is SGHKS and CDR2 is YYEKEE (reference sequence). The CDR3 loop spans 16 amino acids. Trimming at V came to 3 bases and at J to 7 bases, leaving 7 bases not matched to a gene.

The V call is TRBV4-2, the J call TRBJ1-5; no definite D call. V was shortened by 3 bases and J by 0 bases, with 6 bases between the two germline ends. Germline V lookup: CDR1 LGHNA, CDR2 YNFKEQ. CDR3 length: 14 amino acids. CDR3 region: CASSHVGSNQPQHF. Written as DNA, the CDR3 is TGTGCCAGCAGCCATGTGGGTAGCAATCAGCCCCAGCATTTT.

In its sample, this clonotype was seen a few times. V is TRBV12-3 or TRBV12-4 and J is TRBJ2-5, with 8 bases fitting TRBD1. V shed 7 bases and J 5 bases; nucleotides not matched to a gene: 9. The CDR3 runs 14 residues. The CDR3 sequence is CASTITTGEETQYF. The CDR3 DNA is TGTGCCAGCACCATTACGACAGGGGAGGAGACCCAGTACTTC.

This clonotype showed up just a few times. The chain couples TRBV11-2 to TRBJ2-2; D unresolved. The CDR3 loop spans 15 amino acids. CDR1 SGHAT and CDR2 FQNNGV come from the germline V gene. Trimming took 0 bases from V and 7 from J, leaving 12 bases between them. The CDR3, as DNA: TGTGCCAGCAGCTTAGATCTCGGATTCGGCGGGGAGCTGTTTTTT. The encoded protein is CASSLDLGFGGELFF.

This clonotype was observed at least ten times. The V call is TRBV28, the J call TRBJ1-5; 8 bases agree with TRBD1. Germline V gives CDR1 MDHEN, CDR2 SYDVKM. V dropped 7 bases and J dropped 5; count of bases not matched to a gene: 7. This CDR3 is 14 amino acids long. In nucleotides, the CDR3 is TGTGCCAGCATCCTCGGACAGGGAGATCAGCCCCAGCATTTT. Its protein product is CASILGQGDQPQHF.

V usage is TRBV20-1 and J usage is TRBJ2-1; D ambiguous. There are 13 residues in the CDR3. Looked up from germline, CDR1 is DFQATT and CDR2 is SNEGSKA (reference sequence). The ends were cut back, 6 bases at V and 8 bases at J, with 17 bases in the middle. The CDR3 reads CSAPYRDRYEQFF. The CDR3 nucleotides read TGCAGTGCACCCTATAGGGATCGCTATGAGCAGTTCTTC.

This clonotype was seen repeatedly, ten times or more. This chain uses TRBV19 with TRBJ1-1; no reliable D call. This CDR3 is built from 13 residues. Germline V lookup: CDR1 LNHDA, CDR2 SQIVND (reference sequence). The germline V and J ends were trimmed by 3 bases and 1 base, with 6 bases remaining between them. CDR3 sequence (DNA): TGTGCCAGTAGTATTTCTGGGAACACTGAAGCTTTCTTT. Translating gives CASSISGNTEAFF.

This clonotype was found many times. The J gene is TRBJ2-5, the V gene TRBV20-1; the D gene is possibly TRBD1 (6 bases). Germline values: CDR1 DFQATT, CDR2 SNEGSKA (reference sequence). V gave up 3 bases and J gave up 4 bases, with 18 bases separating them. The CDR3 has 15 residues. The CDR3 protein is CSASQPQGSAETQYF. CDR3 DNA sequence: TGCAGTGCTAGCCAACCCCAGGGGAGTGCAGAGACCCAGTACTTC.

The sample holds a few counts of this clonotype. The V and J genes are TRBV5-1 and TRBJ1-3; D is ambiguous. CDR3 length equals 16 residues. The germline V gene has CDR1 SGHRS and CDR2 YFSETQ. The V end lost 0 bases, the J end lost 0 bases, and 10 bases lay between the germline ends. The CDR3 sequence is CASSLASSGSGNTIYF. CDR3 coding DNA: TGCGCCAGCAGCTTGGCCAGTTCTGGCTCTGGAAACACCATATATTTT.

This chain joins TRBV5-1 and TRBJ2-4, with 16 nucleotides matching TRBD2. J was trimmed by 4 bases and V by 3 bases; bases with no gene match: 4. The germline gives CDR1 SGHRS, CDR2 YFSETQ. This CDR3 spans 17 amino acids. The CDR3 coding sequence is TGCGCCAGCAGCTCGGGACTAGCGGGGGGGCAAAAAAACATTCAGTACTTC. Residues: CASSSGLAGGQKNIQYF.

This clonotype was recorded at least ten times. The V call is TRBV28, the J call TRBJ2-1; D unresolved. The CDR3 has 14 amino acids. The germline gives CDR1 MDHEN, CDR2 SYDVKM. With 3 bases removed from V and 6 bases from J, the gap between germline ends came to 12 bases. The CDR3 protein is CASSLAGISNEQFF. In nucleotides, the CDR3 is TGTGCCAGCAGTTTGGCTGGAATCTCCAATGAGCAGTTCTTC.

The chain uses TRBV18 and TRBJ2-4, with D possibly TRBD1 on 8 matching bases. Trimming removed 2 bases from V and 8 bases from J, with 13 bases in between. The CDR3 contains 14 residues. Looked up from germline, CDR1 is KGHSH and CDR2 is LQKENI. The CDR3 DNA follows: TGTGCCAGCTCACCAGTCACAGGGGGGGACATTCAGTACTTC. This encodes CASSPVTGGDIQYF.

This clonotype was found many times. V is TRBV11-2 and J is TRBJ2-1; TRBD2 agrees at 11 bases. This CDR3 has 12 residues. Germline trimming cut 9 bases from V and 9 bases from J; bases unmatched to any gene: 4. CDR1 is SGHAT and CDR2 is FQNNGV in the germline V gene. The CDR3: CASLAGGGEQFF. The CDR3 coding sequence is TGTGCCAGTTTAGCGGGGGGGGGTGAGCAGTTCTTC.

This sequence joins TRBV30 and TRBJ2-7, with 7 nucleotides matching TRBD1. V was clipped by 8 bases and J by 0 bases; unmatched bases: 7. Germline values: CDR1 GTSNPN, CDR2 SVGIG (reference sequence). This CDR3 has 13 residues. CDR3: CAALRDSSYEQYF. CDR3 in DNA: TGTGCCGCACTCCGGGACAGCTCCTACGAGCAGTACTTC.

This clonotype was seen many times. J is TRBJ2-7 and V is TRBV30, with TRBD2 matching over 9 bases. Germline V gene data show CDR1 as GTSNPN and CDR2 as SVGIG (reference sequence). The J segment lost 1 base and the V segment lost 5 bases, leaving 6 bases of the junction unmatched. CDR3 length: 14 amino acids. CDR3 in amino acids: CAWRRAGGSYEQYF. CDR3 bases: TGTGCCTGGCGCAGAGCGGGAGGTTCCTACGAGCAGTACTTC.

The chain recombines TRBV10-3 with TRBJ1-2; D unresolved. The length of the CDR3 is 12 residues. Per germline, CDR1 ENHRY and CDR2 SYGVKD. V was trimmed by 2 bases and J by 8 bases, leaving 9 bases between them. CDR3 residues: CAISEPPMGYTF. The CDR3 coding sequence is TGTGCCATCAGTGAGCCGCCTATGGGCTACACCTTC.

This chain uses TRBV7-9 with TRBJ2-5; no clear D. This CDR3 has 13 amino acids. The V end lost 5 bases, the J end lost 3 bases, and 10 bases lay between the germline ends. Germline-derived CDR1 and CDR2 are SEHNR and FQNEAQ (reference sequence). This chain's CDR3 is CASSTTEEETQYF. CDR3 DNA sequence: TGTGCCAGCAGCACCACAGAGGAAGAGACCCAGTACTTC.

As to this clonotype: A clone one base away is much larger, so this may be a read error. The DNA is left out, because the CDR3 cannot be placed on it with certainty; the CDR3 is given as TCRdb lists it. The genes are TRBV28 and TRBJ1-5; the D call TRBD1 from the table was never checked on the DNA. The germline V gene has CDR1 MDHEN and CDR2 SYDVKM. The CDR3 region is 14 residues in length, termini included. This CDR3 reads CASSFGPGGQPQHF.

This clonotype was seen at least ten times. CDR3 protein: CASSLANSEAFF. The CDR3 DNA follows: TGCGCCAGCAGCTTGGCAAACAGCGAAGCTTTCTTT. The chain joins TRBV5-1 to TRBJ1-1; unclear D gene. The V gene's germline CDR1 is SGHRS and CDR2 YFSETQ. This CDR3 spans 12 amino acids. V lost 0 bases, J lost 8 bases, and 8 bases lay in between.